This T cell receptor beta chain was captured in a study of CD8+ T cells in alopecia areata. General study findings and limits: Many expanded lesional clones persisted in scalp and blood during tofacitinib treatment. Only a single nonresponder existed, so baseline CD8+ expansion links stay unclear.

Treatment described: oral pan-JAK inhibitor, 5-10 mg twice daily. Sampling of alopecia areata patients yielded lesional scalp punch biopsies as well as peripheral blood. Isolation of CD4+ and CD8+ T cells from PBMCs was achieved by sorting. As the sequencing template, cDNA was produced by extracting RNA and reverse transcribing it. The data were produced by immunoSEQ multiplex PCR, yet TCRdb's version contains in-frame clones alone and is incomplete. The repertoire holds 80,000 to 100,000 clones, with about 40% as singletons. Germline V CDR1 and CDR2: MGHRA, YSYEKL. Trimming removed 1 base from V and 0 bases from J, with 7 bases in between. The CDR3 length is 15 residues. Concerning this clone itself: Its target is not known.

The clonotype originates from a human donor with alopecia areata. Specimen: CD8+ T cells sorted from blood, collected at week 24, from a patient treated with tofacitinib. The V gene is TRBV4-1, the J gene TRBJ1-5; D is undetermined. CDR3 sequence reads: CASSQVFGSNQPQHF. The DNA for the CDR3 is TGCGCCAGCAGCCAAGTCTTTGGTAGCAATCAGCCCCAGCATTTT.